This T cell receptor beta chain derives from a study of pediatric ulcerative colitis. Broader study findings: All ulcerative colitis patients, but no controls, carried two rectal clonotypes.

Comments on this clone: Its specificity is not known. Other nucleotide sequences from this sample produce the same CDR3.

Only in-frame clones appear in the TCRdb table, and some are missing; sequencing was by immunoSEQ multiplex PCR. This sample has 32,000 or so clones, with approximately 78% found just once. The CDR3 totals 15 residues. Germline CDR1 is SGHRS and CDR2 is YFSETQ. V lost 5 bases and J 2 bases, leaving 13 bases between the germline ends. The sequencing sample was made of blood. The receptor's source is a boy between 10 and 17 years old with severe ulcerative colitis. The rearrangement uses TRBV5-1 and TRBJ1-4; no definite D call. For the CDR3, the DNA is TGCGCCAGCAGTCCTATCGGACGCACTAATGAAAAACTGTTTTTT. Translation: CASSPIGRTNEKLFF.